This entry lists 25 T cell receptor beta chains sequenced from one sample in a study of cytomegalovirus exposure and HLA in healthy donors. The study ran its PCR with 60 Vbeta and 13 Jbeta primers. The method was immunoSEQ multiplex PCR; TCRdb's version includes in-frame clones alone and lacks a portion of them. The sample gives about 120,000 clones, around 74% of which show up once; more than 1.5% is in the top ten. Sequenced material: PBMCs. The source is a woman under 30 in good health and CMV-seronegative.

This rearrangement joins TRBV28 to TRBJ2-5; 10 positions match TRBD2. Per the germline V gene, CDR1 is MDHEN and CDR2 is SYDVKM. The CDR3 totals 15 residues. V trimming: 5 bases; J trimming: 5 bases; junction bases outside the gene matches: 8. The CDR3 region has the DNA TGTGCCAGCAGTGACTGGGCTAGCGGGGGTGAGACCCAGTACTTC. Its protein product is CASSDWASGGETQYF. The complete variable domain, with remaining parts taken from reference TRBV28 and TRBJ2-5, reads DVKVTQSSRYLVKRTGEKVFLECVQDMDHENMFWYRQDPGLGLRLIYFSYDVKMKEKGDIPEGYSVSREKKERFSLILESASTNQTSMYLCASSDWASGGETQYFGPGTRLLVL.

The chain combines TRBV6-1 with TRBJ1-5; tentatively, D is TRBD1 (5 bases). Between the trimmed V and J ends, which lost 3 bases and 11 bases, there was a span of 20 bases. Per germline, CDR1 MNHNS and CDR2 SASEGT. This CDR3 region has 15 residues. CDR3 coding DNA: TGTGCCAGCAGTGACCCGCCGGCAGGACACATGGCCCAGCATTTT. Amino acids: CASSDPPAGHMAQHF.

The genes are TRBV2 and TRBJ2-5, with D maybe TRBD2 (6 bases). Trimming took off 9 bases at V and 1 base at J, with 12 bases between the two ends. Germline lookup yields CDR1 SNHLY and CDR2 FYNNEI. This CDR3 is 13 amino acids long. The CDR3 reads CASCGDRQETQYF. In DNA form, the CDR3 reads TGTGCCAGTTGCGGGGACCGCCAAGAGACCCAGTACTTC.

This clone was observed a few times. The CDR3 reads CASSLSAGEGTGELFF. CDR3 bases: TGTGCCAGCAGCTTGTCGGCCGGGGAGGGAACCGGGGAGCTGTTTTTT. V and J are TRBV5-5 and TRBJ2-2, with 7 bases aligning to TRBD2. Germline V CDR1 and CDR2: SGHKS, YYEKEE (reference sequence). The ends lost 1 base at V and 5 bases at J; junction bases unmatched: 8. The CDR3 has 16 residues.

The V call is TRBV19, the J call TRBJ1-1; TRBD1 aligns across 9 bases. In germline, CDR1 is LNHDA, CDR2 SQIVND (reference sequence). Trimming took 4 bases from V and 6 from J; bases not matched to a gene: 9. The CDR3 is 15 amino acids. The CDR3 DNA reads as TGTGCCAGTAGTACCCCTGGACAGGGGTGGTCTGAAGCTTTCTTT. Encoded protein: CASSTPGQGWSEAFF.

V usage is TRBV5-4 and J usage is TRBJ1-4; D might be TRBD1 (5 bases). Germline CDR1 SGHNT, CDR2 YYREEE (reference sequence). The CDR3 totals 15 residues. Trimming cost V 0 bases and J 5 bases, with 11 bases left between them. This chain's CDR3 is CASSLVPRANEKLFF. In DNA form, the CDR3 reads TGTGCCAGCAGCTTGGTACCCAGGGCGAATGAAAAACTGTTTTTT.

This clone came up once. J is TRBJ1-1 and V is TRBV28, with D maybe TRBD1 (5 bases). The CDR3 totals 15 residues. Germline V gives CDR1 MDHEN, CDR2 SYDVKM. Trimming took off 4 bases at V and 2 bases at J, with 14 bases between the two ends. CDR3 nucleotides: TGTGCCAGCAGTTCCCTTCCGACAGTTAACACTGAAGCTTTCTTT. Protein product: CASSSLPTVNTEAFF.

The CDR3, as DNA: TGTGCCAGCAGTCGCACAGGGTCTGGAAACACCATATATTTT. The encoded protein is CASSRTGSGNTIYF. V usage is TRBV2 and J usage is TRBJ1-3; D possibly corresponds to TRBD1 (6 bases). This CDR3 has 14 amino acids. Trimming took off 5 bases at V and 1 base at J, with 9 bases between the two ends. The V gene's germline CDR1 is SNHLY and CDR2 FYNNEI. The full variable domain, in which reference TRBV2 and TRBJ1-3 provide the parts outside the CDR3, is EPEVTQTPSHQVTQMGQEVILRCVPISNHLYFYWYRQILGQKVEFLVSFYNNEISEKSEIFDDQFSVERPDGSNFTLKIRSTKLEDSAMYFCASSRTGSGNTIYFGEGSWLTVV.

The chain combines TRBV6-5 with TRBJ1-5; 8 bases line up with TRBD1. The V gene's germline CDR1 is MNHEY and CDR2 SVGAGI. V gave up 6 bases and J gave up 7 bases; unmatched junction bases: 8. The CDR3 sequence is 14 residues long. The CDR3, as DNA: TGTGCCAGCAGGGAGCAGGGGGCTGGGCAGCCCCAGCATTTT. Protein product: CASREQGAGQPQHF.

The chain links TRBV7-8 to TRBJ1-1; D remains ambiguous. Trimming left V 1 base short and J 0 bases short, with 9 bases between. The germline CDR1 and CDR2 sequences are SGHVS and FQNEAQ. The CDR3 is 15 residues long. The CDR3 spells CASSLVSGLNTEAFF. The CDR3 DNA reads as TGTGCCAGCAGCTTAGTGAGCGGGTTGAACACTGAAGCTTTCTTT.

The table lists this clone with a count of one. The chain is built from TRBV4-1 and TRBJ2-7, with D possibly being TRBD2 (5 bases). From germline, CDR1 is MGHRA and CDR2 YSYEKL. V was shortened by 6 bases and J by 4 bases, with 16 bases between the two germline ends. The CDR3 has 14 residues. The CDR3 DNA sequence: TGCGCCAGCAGTCCCACTGACGGGGTATACGAGCAGTACTTC. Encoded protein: CASSPTDGVYEQYF.

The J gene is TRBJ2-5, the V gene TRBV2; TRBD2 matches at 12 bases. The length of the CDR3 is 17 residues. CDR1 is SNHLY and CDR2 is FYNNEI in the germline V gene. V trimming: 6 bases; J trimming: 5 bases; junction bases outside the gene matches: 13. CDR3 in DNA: TGTGCCAGCAGGATAAGGCTAGCGGGGGGGCCGGGGGAGACCCAGTACTTC. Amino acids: CASRIRLAGGPGETQYF.

CDR3 protein: CASSLTVVNTEAFF. The CDR3 bases are TGTGCCAGCAGTTTAACGGTAGTGAACACTGAAGCTTTCTTT. The V gene is TRBV27, the J gene TRBJ1-1, with D hard to call. The CDR3 length is 14 residues. Per germline, CDR1 MNHEY and CDR2 SMNVEV (reference sequence). Trimming took 2 bases from V and 0 from J, leaving 7 bases between them.

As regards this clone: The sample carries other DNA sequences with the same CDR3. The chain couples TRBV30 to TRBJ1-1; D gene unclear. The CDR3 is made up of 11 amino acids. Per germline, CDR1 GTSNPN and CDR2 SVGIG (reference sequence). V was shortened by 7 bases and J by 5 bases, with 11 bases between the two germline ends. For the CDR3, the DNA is TGTGCCTCAGACCGGGGTACTGAAGCTTTCTTT. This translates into CASDRGTEAFF.

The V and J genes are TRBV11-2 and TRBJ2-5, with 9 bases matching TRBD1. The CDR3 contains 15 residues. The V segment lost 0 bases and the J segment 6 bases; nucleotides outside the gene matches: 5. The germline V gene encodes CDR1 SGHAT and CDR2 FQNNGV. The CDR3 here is CASSLDQTGGQTQYF. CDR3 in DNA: TGTGCCAGCAGCTTAGATCAGACAGGGGGGCAGACCCAGTACTTC.

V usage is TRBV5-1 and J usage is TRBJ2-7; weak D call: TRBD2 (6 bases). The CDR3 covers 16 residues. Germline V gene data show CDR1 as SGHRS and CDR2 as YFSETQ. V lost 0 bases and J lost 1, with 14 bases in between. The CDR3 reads CASSLGQGGMSYEQYF. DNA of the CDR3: TGCGCCAGCAGCTTGGGGCAGGGAGGTATGTCCTACGAGCAGTACTTC. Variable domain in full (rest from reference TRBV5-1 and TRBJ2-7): KAGVTQTPRYLIKTRGQQVTLSCSPISGHRSVSWYQQTPGQGLQFLFEYFSETQRNKGNFPGRFSGRQFSNSRSEMNVSTLELGDSALYLCASSLGQGGMSYEQYFGPGTRLTVT.

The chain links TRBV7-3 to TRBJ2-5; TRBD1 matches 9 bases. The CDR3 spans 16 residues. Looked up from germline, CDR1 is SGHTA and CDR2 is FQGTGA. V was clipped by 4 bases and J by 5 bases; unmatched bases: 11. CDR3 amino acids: CASSSNRDRVGETQYF. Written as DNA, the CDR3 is TGTGCCAGCAGCTCCAACCGGGACAGGGTGGGTGAGACCCAGTACTTC.

CDR3: CASGSGTGIYEQYF. DNA of the CDR3: TGTGCCAGCGGCTCCGGGACAGGGATCTACGAGCAGTACTTC. The V gene is TRBV2, the J gene TRBJ2-7; 9 bases align to TRBD1. There are 14 residues in the CDR3. Germline trimming cut 8 bases from V and 3 bases from J; bases unmatched to any gene: 8. From germline, CDR1 is SNHLY and CDR2 FYNNEI.

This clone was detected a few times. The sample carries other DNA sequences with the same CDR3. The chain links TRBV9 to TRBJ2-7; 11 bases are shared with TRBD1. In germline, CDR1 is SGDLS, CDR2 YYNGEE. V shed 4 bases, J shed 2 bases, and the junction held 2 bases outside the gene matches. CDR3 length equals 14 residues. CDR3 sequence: CASSPGQGAYEQYF. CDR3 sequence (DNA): TGTGCCAGCAGCCCGGGACAGGGGGCCTACGAGCAGTACTTC.

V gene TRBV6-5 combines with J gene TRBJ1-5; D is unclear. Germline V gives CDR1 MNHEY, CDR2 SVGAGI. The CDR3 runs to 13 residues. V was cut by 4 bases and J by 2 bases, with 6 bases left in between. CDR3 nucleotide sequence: TGTGCCAGCAGTTCCACGGGCAATCAGCCCCAGCATTTT. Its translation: CASSSTGNQPQHF.

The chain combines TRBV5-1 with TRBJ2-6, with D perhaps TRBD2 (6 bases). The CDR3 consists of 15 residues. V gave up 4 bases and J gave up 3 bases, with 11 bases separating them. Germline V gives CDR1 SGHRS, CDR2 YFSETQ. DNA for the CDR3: TGCGCCAGCAGCGCCCAGGGAGGTGGGGCCAACGTCCTGACTTTC. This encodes CASSAQGGGANVLTF. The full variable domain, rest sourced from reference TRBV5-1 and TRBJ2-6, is KAGVTQTPRYLIKTRGQQVTLSCSPISGHRSVSWYQQTPGQGLQFLFEYFSETQRNKGNFPGRFSGRQFSNSRSEMNVSTLELGDSALYLCASSAQGGGANVLTFGAGSRLTVL.

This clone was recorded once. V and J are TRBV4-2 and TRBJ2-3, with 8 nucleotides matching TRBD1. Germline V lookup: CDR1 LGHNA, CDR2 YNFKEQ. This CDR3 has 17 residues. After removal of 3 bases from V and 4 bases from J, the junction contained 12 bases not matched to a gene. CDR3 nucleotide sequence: TGTGCCAGCAGCCACATACCGGGACAGGAGACCTCAGATACGCAGTATTTT. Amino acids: CASSHIPGQETSDTQYF.

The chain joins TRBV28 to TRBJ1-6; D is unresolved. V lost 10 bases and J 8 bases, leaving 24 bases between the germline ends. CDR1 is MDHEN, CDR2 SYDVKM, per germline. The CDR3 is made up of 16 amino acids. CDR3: CATNTPTGLGDSPLHF. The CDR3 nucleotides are TGTGCCACCAACACTCCGACGGGGTTGGGCGATTCACCCCTCCACTTT.

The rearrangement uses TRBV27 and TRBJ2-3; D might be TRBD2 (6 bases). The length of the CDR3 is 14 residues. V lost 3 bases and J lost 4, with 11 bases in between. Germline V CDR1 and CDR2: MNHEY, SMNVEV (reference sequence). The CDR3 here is CASSFTSLSDTQYF. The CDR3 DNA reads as TGTGCCAGCAGTTTTACTAGCCTTTCAGATACGCAGTATTTT.

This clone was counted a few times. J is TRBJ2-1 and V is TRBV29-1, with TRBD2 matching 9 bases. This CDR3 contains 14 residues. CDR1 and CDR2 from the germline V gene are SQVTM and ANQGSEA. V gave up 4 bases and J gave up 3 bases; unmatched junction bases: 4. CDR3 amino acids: CSVGRRGGYNEQFF. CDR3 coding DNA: TGCAGCGTTGGAAGGCGGGGGGGCTACAATGAGCAGTTCTTC.